This entry lists 9 T cell receptor beta chains sequenced from one sample in a study of vaccination effects on CD4 cells after COVID-19. Subsequent to a culture period of more than 9 days, CD4+ T cells were isolated. These receptors lack a known antigen. Here immunoSEQ multiplex PCR was the method, and the copy in TCRdb shows in-frame clones only, minus some. The table has tens of thousands of clones, approximately 72% seen once; the top ten hold under 30%. The specimen comprised CD4+ T cells from PBMCs cultured without peptide, sampled before COVID-19 vaccination. These receptors all stem from a human donor who had a prior SARS-CoV-2 infection.

This clone was seen more than once but under ten times. The chain couples TRBV7-3 to TRBJ1-1; a possible D gene is TRBD1 (5 bases). The germline gives CDR1 SGHTA, CDR2 FQGTGA. This CDR3 comprises 13 residues. V shed 5 bases and J shed 6 bases, with 13 bases lying between them. The CDR3 bases are TGTGCCAGCAGCCCCGCCGGGGCACCTGAAGCTTTCTTT. The encoded protein is CASSPAGAPEAFF. Full variable domain (remainder filled in from reference TRBV7-3 and TRBJ1-1): GAGVSQTPSNKVTEKGKYVELRCDPISGHTALYWYRQSLGQGPEFLIYFQGTGAADDSGLPNDRFFAVRPEGSVSTLKIQRTERGDSAVYLCASSPAGAPEAFFGQGTRLTVV.

This chain joins TRBV7-2 and TRBJ1-2; 7 bases fit TRBD1. This CDR3 spans 12 amino acids. J gave up 5 bases and V 5 bases, and 2 bases lay outside the gene matches. CDR1 SGHTA and CDR2 FQGNSA come from the germline V gene. CDR3 amino acids: CASSTTGYGYTF. CDR3 nucleotide sequence: TGTGCCAGCAGCACGACAGGGTATGGCTACACCTTC.

This chain joins TRBV5-4 and TRBJ2-3, with D possibly being TRBD2 (5 bases). Germline loops: CDR1 SGHNT, CDR2 YYREEE (reference sequence). V gave up 1 base and J gave up 6 bases, with 15 bases separating them. The CDR3 covers 15 residues. CDR3 in amino acids: CASSLLGGGGDTQYF. The CDR3 nucleotides are TGTGCCAGCAGCTTGTTGGGCGGAGGTGGGGATACGCAGTATTTT.

The chain employs TRBV7-2 and TRBJ2-7, with D perhaps TRBD1 or TRBD2 (5 bases each). Between the trimmed V and J ends, which lost 2 bases and 2 bases, there was a span of 10 bases. CDR1 SGHTA and CDR2 FQGNSA come from the germline V gene. This CDR3 is built from 14 residues. The CDR3 DNA reads TGTGCCAGCAGCTTATTATCGGGACCCTACGAGCAGTACTTC. Protein product: CASSLLSGPYEQYF.

This clone appeared a few times. The CDR3 sequence is CASSLLGTTTDTQYF. The DNA of the CDR3 is TGTGCCAGCAGCTTATTGGGGACTACCACAGATACGCAGTATTTT. This chain joins TRBV7-2 and TRBJ2-3; 7 bases agree with TRBD2. With 2 bases clipped from V and 2 bases from J, the junction kept 4 bases outside the gene matches. The CDR3 runs to 15 residues. Germline V gene data show CDR1 as SGHTA and CDR2 as FQGNSA. The complete variable domain, with remaining parts taken from reference TRBV7-2 and TRBJ2-3, reads GAGVSQSPSNKVTEKGKDVELRCDPISGHTALYWYRQSLGQGLEFLIYFQGNSAPDKSGLPSDRFSAERTGGSVSTLTIQRTQQEDSAVYLCASSLLGTTTDTQYFGPGTRLTVL.

The J gene is TRBJ2-3, the V gene TRBV7-2; a possible D gene is TRBD2 (7 bases). The CDR3 contains 14 residues. V gave up 4 bases and J gave up 0 bases, with 8 bases separating them. Germline CDR1 reads SGHTA; CDR2 reads FQGNSA. The CDR3 here is CASSSGGSTDTQYF. CDR3 nucleotide sequence: TGTGCCAGCAGCTCGGGGGGCAGCACAGATACGCAGTATTTT. The variable domain in full, with the rest retrieved from reference TRBV7-2 and TRBJ2-3, is GAGVSQSPSNKVTEKGKDVELRCDPISGHTALYWYRQSLGQGLEFLIYFQGNSAPDKSGLPSDRFSAERTGGSVSTLTIQRTQQEDSAVYLCASSSGGSTDTQYFGPGTRLTVL.

This clone was found a few times. The CDR3 here is CASSLAGADTQYF. In DNA form, the CDR3 reads TGTGCCAGCAGTTTAGCGGGAGCAGATACGCAGTATTTT. V gene TRBV6-6 combines with J gene TRBJ2-3; TRBD2 matches at 9 bases. The CDR3 consists of 13 residues. J gave up 4 bases and V 4 bases, and 0 bases lay outside the gene matches. CDR1 is MNHNY, CDR2 SVGAGI, per germline (reference sequence).

With respect to this clone: The germline gene is not matched at one end of the junction; a read error may be the cause. The CDR3 region has the DNA TGTGCCAGCCGTGAGCGGCTTTTTGGGGGAGAGACCCAGTACTTC. Translation: CASRERLFGGETQYF. The chain is built from TRBV2 and TRBJ2-5; D tentatively reads TRBD1 or TRBD2 (5 bases each). Germline CDR1 SNHLY, CDR2 FYNNEI. This CDR3 has 15 amino acids.

The chain links TRBV6-5 to TRBJ2-1, with TRBD1 identical over 9 bases. Trimming removed 6 bases from V and 9 bases from J; junction bases left unmatched: 3. CDR1 and CDR2 from the germline V gene are MNHEY and SVGAGI. CDR3 size: 12 residues. This CDR3 is CASRLTGGEQFF. The CDR3 nucleotides read TGTGCCAGCAGGCTGACAGGGGGTGAGCAGTTCTTC.